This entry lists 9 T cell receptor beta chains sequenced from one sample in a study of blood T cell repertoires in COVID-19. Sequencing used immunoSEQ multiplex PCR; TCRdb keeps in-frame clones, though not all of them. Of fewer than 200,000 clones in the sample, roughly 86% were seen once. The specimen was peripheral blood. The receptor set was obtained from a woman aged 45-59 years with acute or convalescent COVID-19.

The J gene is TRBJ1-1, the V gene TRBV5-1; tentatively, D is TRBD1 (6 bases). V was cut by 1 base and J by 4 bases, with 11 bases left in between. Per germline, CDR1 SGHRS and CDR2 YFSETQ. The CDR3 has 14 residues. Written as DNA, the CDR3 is TGCGCCAGCAGCTTGCAGGGAGGGGGCACTGAAGCTTTCTTT. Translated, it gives CASSLQGGGTEAFF.

In DNA form, the CDR3 reads TGTGCCAGTAGTAACACCCATAACTATGGCTACACCTTC. Amino acids: CASSNTHNYGYTF. The chain combines TRBV19 with TRBJ1-2, with unresolved D. Germline V gene lookup returns CDR1 LNHDA and CDR2 SQIVND (reference sequence). The V end was cut by 4 bases, the J end by 1 base, with 7 bases between. This CDR3 contains 13 residues.

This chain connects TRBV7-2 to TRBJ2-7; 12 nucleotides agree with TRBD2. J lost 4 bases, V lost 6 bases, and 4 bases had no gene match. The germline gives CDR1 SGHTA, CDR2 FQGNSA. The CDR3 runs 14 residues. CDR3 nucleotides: TGTGCCAGCAGTGGGACTAGCGGGTCTTACGAGCAGTACTTC. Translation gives CASSGTSGSYEQYF.

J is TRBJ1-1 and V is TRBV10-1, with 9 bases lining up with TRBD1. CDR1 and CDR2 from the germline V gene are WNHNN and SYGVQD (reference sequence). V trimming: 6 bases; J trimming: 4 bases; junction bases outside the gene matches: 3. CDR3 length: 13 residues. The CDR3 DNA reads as TGCGCCAGCAGCGAACAGGGGGCCACTGAAGCTTTCTTT. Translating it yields CASSEQGATEAFF.

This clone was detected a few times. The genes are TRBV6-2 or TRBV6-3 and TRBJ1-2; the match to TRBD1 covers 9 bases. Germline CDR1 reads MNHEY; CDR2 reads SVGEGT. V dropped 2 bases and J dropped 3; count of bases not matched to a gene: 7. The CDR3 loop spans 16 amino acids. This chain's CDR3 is CASSYLTGGRYYGYTF. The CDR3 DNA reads TGTGCCAGCAGTTACCTCACAGGGGGCCGTTACTATGGCTACACCTTC.

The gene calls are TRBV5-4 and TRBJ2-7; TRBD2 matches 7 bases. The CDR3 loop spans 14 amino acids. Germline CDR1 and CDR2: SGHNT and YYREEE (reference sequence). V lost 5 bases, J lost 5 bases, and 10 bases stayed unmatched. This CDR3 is CASSLRGEYDEQYF. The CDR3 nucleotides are TGTGCCAGCAGTCTACGGGGGGAGTATGACGAGCAGTACTTC.

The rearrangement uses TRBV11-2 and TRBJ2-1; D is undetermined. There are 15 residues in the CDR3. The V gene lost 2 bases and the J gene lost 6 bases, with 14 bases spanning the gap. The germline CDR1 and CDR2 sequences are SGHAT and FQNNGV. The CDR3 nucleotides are TGTGCCAGCAGCTTATTGCTGGAGCCGGGCAATGAGCAGTTCTTC. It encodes CASSLLLEPGNEQFF. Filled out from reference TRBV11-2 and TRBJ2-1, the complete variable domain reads EAGVAQSPRYKIIEKRQSVAFWCNPISGHATLYWYQQILGQGPKLLIQFQNNGVVDDSQLPKDRFSAERLKGVDSTLKIQPAKLEDSAVYLCASSLLLEPGNEQFFGPGTRLTVL.

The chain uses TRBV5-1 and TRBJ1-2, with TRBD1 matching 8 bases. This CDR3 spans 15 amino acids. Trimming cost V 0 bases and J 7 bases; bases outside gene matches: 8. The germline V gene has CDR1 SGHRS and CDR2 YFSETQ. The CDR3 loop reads CASSLGDRGSRGYTF. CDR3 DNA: TGCGCCAGCAGCTTGGGAGACAGGGGTAGCCGTGGCTACACCTTC.

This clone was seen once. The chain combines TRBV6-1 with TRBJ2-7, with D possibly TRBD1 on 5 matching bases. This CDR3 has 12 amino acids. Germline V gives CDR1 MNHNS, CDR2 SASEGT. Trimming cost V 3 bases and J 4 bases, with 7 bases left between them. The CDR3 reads CASSEKGYEQYF. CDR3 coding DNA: TGTGCCAGCAGTGAGAAGGGGTACGAGCAGTACTTC.